The present TCR beta chain was sequenced within a study of OX40 agonist ivuxolimab in advanced cancers. Study context: Dose-escalation subjects each had hepatocellular carcinoma, melanoma, renal cell or head and neck cancer.

Whole-study results and caveats: Both CD4+ and CD8+ T cell populations in blood had undergone clonal expansion by week 6 at 0.1 to 3.0 mg/kg.

Comment on this clone: Antigen unknown.

Repertoires were generated with immunoSEQ multiplex PCR, while TCRdb's copy carries only in-frame clones and drops some. The data contain more than 60,000 clones, about 85% of them singletons. Specimen: CD4+ or CD8+ T cells sorted from blood, collected in a trial of the OX40 agonist ivuxolimab. The sequence was collected from an adult with an advanced solid tumor such as melanoma, head and neck, liver or kidney cancer.

The CDR3 spells CASRRGDYNSPLHF. The DNA for the CDR3 is TGTGCCAGCAGAAGGGGGGATTATAATTCACCCCTCCACTTT. The chain has TRBV27 and TRBJ1-6; a possible D gene is TRBD1 (6 bases). The CDR3 has 14 residues. The germline CDR1 and CDR2 sequences are MNHEY and SMNVEV (reference sequence). V gave up 6 bases and J gave up 4 bases, with 10 bases separating them.